This T cell receptor beta chain came from a study of glioma-infiltrating T cells. Across the whole study: Sequencing aimed for 4.5- to 10-fold coverage of about a million peripheral T cells.

General observations from the study: Gliomas, especially low-grade, showed above-expected tissue-blood divergence; non-neoplastic patients showed below. Patients with low tissue-blood divergence carried a signature set of shared blood CDR3 motifs.

The iRepertoire nested amplicon-rescue multiplex PCR amplified TCR alpha and beta CDR3s from RNA. Input was roughly 85-450 ng of tissue mRNA or PBMC total RNA. TCRdb analysed the multiplex PCR reads with MiXCR anew, one entry per CDR3 protein. The sample shows approximately 400,000 distinct CDR3 sequences, more than 35% of them seen only once. As to this clonotype: The antigen is unknown.

Sequenced input: glioma tissue, nonneoplastic brain tissue, or PBMCs (not recorded which). This TCR came from a human donor with low-grade glioma or glioblastoma, undergoing nonglioma brain surgery, or in good health (not recorded which).

CDR3 nucleotide sequence: TGCAGCGCCAAGCGGGGGCTACGGACTGAAGCTTTCTTT. Its protein product is CSAKRGLRTEAFF. This chain uses TRBV29-1 with TRBJ1-1; TRBD1 is a possible D gene (6 bases). Trimming took off 7 bases at V and 5 bases at J, with 17 bases between the two ends. The CDR3 covers 13 residues. The germline V gene has CDR1 SQVTM and CDR2 ANQGSEA. Full variable domain (remainder filled in from reference TRBV29-1 and TRBJ1-1): SAVISQKPSRDICQRGTSLTIQCQVDSQVTMMFWYRQQPGQSLTLIATANQGSEATYESGFVIDKFPISRPNLTFSTLTVSNMSPEDSSIYLCSAKRGLRTEAFFGQGTRLTVV.